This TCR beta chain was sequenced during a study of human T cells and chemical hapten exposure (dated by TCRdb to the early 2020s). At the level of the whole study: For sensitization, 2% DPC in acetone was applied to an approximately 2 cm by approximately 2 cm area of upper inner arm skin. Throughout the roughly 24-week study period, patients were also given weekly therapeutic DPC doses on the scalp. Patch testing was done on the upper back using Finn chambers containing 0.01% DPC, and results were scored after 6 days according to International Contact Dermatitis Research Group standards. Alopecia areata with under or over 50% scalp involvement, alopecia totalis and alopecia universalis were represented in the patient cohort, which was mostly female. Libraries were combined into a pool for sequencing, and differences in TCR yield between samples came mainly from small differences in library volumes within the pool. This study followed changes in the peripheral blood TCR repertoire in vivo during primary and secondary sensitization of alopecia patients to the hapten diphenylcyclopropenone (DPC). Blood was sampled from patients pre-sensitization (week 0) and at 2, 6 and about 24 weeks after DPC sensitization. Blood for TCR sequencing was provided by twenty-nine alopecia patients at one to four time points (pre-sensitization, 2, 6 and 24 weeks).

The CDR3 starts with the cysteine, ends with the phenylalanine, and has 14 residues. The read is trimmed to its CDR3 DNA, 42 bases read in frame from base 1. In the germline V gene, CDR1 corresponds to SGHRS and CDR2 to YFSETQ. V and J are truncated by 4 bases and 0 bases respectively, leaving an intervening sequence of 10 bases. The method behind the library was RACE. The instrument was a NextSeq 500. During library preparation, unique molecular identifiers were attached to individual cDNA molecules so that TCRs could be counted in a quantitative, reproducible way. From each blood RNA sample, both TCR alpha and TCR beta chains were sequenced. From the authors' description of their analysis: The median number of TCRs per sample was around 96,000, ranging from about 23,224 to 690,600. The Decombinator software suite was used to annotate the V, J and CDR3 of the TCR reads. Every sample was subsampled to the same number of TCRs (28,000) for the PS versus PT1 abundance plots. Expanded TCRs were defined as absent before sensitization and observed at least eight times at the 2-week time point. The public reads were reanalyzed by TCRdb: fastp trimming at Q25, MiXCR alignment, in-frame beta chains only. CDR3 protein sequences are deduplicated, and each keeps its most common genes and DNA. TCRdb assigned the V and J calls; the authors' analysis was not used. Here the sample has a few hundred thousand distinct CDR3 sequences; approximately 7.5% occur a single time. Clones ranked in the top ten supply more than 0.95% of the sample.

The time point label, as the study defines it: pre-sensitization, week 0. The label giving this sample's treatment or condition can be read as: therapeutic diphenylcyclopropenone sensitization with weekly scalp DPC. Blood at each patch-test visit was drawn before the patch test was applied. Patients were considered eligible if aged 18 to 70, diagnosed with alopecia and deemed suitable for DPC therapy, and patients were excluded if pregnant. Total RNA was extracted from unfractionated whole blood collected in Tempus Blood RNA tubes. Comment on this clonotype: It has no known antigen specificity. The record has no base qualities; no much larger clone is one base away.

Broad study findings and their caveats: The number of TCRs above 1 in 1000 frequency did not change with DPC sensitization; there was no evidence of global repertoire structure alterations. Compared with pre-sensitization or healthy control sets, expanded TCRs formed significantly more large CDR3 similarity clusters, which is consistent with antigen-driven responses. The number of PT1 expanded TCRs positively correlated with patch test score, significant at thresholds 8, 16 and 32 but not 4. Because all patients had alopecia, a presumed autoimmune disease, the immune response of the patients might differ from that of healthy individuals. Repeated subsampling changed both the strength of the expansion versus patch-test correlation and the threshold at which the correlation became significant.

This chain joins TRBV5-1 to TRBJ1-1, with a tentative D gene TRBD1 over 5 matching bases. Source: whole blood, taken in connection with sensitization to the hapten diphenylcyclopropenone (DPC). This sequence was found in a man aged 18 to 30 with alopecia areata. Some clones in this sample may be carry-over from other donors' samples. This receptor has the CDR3 CASSLQVLNTEAFF. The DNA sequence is TGCGCCAGCAGCCTACAGGTTTTGAACACTGAAGCTTTCTTT. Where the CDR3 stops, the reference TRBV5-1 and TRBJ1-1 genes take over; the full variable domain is KAGVTQTPRYLIKTRGQQVTLSCSPISGHRSVSWYQQTPGQGLQFLFEYFSETQRNKGNFPGRFSGRQFSNSRSEMNVSTLELGDSALYLCASSLQVLNTEAFFGQGTRLTVV.